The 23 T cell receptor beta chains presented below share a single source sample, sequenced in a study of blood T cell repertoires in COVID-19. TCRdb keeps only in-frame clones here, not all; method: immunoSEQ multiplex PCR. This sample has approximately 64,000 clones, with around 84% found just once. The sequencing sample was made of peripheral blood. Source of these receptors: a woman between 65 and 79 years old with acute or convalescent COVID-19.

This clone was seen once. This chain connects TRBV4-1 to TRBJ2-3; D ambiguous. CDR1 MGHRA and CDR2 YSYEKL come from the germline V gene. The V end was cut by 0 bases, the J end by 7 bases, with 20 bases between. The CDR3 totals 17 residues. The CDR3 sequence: CASSQDFYKTPSNTQYF. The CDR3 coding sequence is TGCGCCAGCAGCCAAGATTTTTATAAAACTCCGTCGAATACGCAGTATTTT.

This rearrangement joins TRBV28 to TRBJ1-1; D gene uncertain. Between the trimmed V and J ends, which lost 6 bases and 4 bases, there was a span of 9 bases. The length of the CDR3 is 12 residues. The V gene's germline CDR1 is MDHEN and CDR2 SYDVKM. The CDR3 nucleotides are TGTGCCAGCAGCCCGACACCCACTGAAGCTTTCTTT. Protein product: CASSPTPTEAFF.

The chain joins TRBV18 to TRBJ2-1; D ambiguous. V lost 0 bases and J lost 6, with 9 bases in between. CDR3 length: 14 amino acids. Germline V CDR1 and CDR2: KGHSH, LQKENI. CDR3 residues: CASSPPGPSNEQFF. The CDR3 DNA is TGTGCCAGCTCACCACCTGGGCCCAGCAATGAGCAGTTCTTC.

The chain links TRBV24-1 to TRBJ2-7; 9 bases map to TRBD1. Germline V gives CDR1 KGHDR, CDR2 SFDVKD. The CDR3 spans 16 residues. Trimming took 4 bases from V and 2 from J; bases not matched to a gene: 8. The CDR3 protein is CATSDTPGTGTYEQYF. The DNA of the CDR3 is TGTGCCACCAGTGACACCCCCGGGACAGGGACCTACGAGCAGTACTTC.

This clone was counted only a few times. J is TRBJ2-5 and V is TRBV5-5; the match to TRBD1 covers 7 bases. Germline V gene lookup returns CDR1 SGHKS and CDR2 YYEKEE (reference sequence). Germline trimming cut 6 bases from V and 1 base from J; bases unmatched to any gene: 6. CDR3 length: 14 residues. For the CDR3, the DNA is TGTGCCAGCAACTCGGGACAGAGCCAAGAGACCCAGTACTTC. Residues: CASNSGQSQETQYF.

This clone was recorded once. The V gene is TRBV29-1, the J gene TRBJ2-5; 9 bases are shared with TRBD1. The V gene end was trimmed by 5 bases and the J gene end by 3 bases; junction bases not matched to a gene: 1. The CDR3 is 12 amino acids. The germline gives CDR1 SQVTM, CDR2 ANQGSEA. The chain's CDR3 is CSVRTGEETQYF. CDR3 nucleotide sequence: TGCAGCGTTCGGACAGGGGAAGAGACCCAGTACTTC.

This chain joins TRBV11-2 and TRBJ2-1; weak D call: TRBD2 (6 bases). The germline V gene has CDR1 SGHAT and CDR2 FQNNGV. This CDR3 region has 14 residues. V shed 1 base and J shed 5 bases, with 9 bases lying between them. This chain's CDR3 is CASSLAGAHNEQFF. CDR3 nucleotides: TGTGCCAGCAGCTTAGCGGGAGCCCACAATGAGCAGTTCTTC.

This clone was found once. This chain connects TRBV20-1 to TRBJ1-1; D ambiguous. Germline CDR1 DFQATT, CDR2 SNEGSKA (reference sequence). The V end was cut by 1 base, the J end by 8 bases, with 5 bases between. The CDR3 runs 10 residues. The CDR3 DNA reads TGCAGTGCTAGAGTCTCGGAAGCTTTCTTT. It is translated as CSARVSEAFF.

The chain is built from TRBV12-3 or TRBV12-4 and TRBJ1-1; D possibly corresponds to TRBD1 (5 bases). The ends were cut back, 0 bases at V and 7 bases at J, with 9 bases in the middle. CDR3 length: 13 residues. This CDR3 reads CASSLAEDSEAFF. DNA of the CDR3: TGTGCCAGCAGTTTAGCGGAAGACAGTGAAGCTTTCTTT.

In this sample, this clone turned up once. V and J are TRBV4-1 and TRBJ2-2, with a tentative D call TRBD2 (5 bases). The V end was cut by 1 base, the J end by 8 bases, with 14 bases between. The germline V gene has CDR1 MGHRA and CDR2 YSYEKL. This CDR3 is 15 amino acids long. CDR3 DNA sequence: TGCGCCAGCAGCCAAGCCTACCCACTAGGAGGGGAGCTGTTTTTT. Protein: CASSQAYPLGGELFF.

CDR3 DNA: TGTGCCAGCAGCCAACAGGGGACTAGCGGGAGGGCACGGGAGCAGTACTTC. Protein: CASSQQGTSGRAREQYF. J is TRBJ2-7 and V is TRBV4-2; TRBD2 matches 16 bases. The germline V gene has CDR1 LGHNA and CDR2 YNFKEQ. This CDR3 is 17 amino acids long. The V and J ends lost 2 bases and 7 bases, in that order; junction bases with no gene match: 8.

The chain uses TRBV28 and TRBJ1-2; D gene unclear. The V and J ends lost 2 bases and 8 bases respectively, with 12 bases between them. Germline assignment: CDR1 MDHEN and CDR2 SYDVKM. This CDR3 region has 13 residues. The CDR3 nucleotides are TGTGCCAGCAGTTTAGGGGTGGCGGGAGGCTACACCTTC. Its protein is CASSLGVAGGYTF.

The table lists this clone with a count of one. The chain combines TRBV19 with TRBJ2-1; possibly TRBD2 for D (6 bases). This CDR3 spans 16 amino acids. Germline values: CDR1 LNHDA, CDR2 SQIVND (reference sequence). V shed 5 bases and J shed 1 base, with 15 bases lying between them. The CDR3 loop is CASSPLVAVSYNEQFF. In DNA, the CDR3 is TGTGCCAGTAGTCCTCTCGTAGCGGTATCCTACAATGAGCAGTTCTTC.

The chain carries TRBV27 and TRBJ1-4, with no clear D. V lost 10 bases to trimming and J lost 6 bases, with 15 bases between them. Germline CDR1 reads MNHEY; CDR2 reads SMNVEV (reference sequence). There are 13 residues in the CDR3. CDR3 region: CATGRHMDEKLFF. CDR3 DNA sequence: TGTGCCACCGGAAGACATATGGATGAAAAACTGTTTTTT.

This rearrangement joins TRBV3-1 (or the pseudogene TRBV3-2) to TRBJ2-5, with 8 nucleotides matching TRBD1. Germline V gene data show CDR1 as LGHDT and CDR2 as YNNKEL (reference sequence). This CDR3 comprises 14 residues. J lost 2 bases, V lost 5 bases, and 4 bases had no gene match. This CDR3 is CASSTRTGQETQYF. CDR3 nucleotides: TGTGCCAGCAGCACCCGGACAGGGCAAGAGACCCAGTACTTC.

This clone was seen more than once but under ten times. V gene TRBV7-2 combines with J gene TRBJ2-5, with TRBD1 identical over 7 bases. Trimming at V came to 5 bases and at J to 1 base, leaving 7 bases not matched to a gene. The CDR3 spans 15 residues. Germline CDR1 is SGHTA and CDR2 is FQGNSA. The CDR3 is CASSRGQPTQETQYF. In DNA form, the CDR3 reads TGTGCCAGCAGCCGGGGACAGCCCACCCAAGAGACCCAGTACTTC.

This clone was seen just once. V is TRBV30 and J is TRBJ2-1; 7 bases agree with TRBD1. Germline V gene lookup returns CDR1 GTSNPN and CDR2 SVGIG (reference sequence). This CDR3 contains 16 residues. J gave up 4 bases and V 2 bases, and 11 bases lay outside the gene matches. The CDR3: CAWSYIGQVGYNEQFF. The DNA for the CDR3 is TGTGCCTGGAGTTATATCGGACAGGTGGGTTACAATGAGCAGTTCTTC.

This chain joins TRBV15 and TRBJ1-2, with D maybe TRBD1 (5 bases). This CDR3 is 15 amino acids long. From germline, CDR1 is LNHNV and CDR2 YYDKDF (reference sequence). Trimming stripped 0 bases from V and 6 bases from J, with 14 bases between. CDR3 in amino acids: CATSRDSRGLHGYTF. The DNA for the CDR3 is TGTGCCACCAGCAGAGATTCACGGGGGTTACATGGCTACACCTTC.

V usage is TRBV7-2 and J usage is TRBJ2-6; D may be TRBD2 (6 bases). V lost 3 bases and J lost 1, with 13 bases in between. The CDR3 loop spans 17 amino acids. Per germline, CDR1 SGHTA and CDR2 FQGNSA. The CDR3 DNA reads TGTGCCAGCAGCTTGTTGGTTGCGGGGTCTGGGGCCAACGTCCTGACTTTC. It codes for CASSLLVAGSGANVLTF.

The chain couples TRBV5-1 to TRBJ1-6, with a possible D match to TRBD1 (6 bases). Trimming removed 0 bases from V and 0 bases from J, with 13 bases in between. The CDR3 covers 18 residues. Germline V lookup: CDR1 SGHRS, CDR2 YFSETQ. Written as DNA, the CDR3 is TGCGCCAGCAGCTTGGGGACAGTACAGAGCTCCTATAATTCACCCCTCCACTTT. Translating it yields CASSLGTVQSSYNSPLHF.

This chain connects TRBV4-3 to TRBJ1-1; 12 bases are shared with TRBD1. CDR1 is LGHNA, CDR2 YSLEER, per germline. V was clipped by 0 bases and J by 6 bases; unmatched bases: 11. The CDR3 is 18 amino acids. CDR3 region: CASSQELRPGQGAAEAFF. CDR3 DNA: TGCGCCAGCAGCCAAGAATTGAGACCGGGACAGGGGGCGGCTGAAGCTTTCTTT.

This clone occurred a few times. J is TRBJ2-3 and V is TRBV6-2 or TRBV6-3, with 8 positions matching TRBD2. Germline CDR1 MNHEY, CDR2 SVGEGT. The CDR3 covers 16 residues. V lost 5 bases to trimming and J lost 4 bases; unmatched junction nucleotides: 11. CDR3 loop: CASSIGGARMSDTQYF. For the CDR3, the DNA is TGTGCCAGCAGTATCGGGGGGGCCCGTATGTCAGATACGCAGTATTTT.

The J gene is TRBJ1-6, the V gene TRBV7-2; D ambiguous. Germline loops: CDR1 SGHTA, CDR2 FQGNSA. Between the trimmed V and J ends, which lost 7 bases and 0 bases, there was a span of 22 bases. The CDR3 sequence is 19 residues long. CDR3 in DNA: TGTGCCAGCACCCTTATAGCGAGCATTGGGAGCTCCTATAATTCACCCCTCCACTTT. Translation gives CASTLIASIGSSYNSPLHF.